The sequence of this T cell receptor (beta chain) was determined in a study of identifying expanded T cells in peripheral blood. Overall study results and limits: Roughly two-week clone count variance significantly increased as total template count grew.

The V end lost 4 bases, the J end lost 5 bases, and 12 bases lay between the germline ends. Germline loops: CDR1 MGHRA, CDR2 YSYEKL. This CDR3 is 13 amino acids long. Assay: immunoSEQ multiplex PCR; the TCRdb copy retains only in-frame clones and omits some. Here the sample spans tens of thousands of clones, nearly 90% being singletons. Comment on this clone: No antigen is known for it.

The J gene is TRBJ2-7, the V gene TRBV4-1; D remains ambiguous. This receptor was identified in a person aged 18 to 70 in good health. The sequenced sample was blood. The CDR3 region is CASSRTLRDEQYF. CDR3 nucleotide sequence: TGCGCCAGCAGCCGGACCCTCAGAGACGAGCAGTACTTC.